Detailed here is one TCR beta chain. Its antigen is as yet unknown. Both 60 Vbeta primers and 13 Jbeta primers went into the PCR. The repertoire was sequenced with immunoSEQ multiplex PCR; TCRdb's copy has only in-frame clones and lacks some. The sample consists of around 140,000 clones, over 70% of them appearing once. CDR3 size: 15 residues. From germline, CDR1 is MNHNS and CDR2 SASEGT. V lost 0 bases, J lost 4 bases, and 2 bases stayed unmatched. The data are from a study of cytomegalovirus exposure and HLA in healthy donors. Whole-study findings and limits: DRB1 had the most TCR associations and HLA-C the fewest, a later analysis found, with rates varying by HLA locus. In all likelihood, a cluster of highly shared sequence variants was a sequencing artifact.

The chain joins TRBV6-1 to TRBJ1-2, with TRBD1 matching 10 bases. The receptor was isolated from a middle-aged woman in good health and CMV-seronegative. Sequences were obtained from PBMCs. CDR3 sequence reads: CASSEAGTGVYGYTF. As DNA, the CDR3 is TGTGCCAGCAGTGAAGCCGGGACAGGGGTCTATGGCTACACCTTC.